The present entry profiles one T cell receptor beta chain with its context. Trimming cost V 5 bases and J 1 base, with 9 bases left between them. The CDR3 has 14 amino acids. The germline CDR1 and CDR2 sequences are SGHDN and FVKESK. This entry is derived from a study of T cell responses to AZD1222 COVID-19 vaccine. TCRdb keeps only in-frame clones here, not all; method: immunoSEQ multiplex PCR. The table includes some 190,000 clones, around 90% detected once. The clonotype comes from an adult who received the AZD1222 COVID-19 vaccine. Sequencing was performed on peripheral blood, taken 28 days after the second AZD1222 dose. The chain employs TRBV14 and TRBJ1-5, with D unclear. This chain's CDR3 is CASSAADSNQPQHF. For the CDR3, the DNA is TGTGCCAGCAGCGCAGCGGACAGCAATCAGCCCCAGCATTTT.